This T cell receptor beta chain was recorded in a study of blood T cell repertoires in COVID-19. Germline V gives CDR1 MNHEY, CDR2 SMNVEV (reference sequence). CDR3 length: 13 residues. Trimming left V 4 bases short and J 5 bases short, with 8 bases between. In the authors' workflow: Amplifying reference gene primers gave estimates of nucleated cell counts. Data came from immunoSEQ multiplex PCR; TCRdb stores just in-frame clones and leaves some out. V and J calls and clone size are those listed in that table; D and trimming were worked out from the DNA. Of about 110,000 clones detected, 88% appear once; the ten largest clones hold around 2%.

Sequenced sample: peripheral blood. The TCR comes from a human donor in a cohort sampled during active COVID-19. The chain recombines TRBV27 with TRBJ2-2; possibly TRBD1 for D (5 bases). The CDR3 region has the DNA TGTGCCAGCAGTTCACAGGATACCGGGGAGCTGTTTTTT. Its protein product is CASSSQDTGELFF.